A selection of T cell receptor beta chains follows, all from one sample in a study of cytomegalovirus exposure and HLA in healthy donors. Sequencing used immunoSEQ multiplex PCR; TCRdb keeps in-frame clones, though not all of them. The sample includes 300,000 to 350,000 clones, around 90% of them seen just once. The sequencing sample was made of PBMCs. The origin of the receptors is a man aged 25 to 40 in good health and CMV-seronegative. The CDR3 runs from the conserved cysteine through the conserved F or W. Fields, in order: clone size, V gene, D gene, J gene, CDR3 DNA, CDR3 protein. The D gene is left open where the match is weak. The size field is filled for only some rows; it gives once, few, many or a size class.

.,TRBV2,.,TRBJ2-3,TGTGCCAGCAGTCCAGACACAGATACGCAGTATTTT,CASSPDTDTQYF
.,TRBV5-1,.,TRBJ1-4,TGCGCCAGCAGCTTGGGGGCCGGGGCAACTAATGAAAAACTGTTTTTT,CASSLGAGATNEKLFF
.,TRBV5-8,.,TRBJ2-7,TGTGCCAGCAGCTTGGGGTGGCTTGACGAGCAGTACTTC,CASSLGWLDEQYF
.,TRBV2,TRBD1,TRBJ1-5,TGTGCCAGCAGGGGACAGGTACAGCCCCAGCATTTT,CASRGQVQPQHF
.,TRBV6-5,.,TRBJ1-4,TGTGCCAGCAGGAAGGACCGGGGGGTAATTGAAAAACTGTTTTTT,CASRKDRGVIEKLFF
.,TRBV6-1,.,TRBJ1-4,TGTGCCAGCAAAAGGGGGGGGACGACTAATGAAAAACTGTTTTTT,CASKRGGTTNEKLFF
once,TRBV4-2,TRBD1,TRBJ2-7,TGTGCCAGCAGCCAAGAGGTTACTGGGACAGGGATTTCCTACGAGCAGTACTTC,CASSQEVTGTGISYEQYF
.,TRBV15,.,TRBJ1-1,TGTGCCACCAGCAGTCGCTGGGGGGGAAGAGGTGAAGCTTTCTTT,CATSSRWGGRGEAFF
.,TRBV6-8,TRBD1,TRBJ1-5,TGTGCCAGCAGCCGACAGGGGGGAGATCAGCCCCAGCATTTT,CASSRQGGDQPQHF
.,TRBV7-9,TRBD2,TRBJ2-3,TGTGCCAGCAGCTTAACCATAGCGGGGGGCCGTCGCACAGATACGCAGTATTTT,CASSLTIAGGRRTDTQYF
.,TRBV9,TRBD2,TRBJ2-2,TGTGCCAGCAGCGAGACTAGCGCGAACACCGGGGAGCTGTTTTTT,CASSETSANTGELFF
.,TRBV7-8,.,TRBJ1-4,TGTGCCAGCAGCGATGGCACAGTCAATGAAAAACTGTTTTTT,CASSDGTVNEKLFF
.,TRBV6-1,TRBD1,TRBJ1-2,TGTGCCAGCAGTGAAGGGGGACAGGGAACAGCTAACTATGGCTACACCTTC,CASSEGGQGTANYGYTF
.,TRBV5-1,TRBD2,TRBJ2-7,TGCGCCAGCACCACTCTAGCGGGGGAGGTCTACGAGCAGTACTTC,CASTTLAGEVYEQYF
.,TRBV6-5,.,TRBJ1-1,TGTGCCAGCAGTTACGCCCAGGGTATTGTCACTGAAGCTTTCTTT,CASSYAQGIVTEAFF
.,TRBV7-2,.,TRBJ2-3,TGTGCCAGCAGAGGGGGATTTTGGGCAGATACGCAGTATTTT,CASRGGFWADTQYF
.,TRBV5-5,TRBD1,TRBJ2-7,TGTGCCAGCAGCCTTGACAGGGTAAGCGAGCAGTACTTC,CASSLDRVSEQYF
.,TRBV10-2,.,TRBJ1-2,TGCGCCAGCAGTGAGTCCGGGGCTAACTATGGCTACACCTTC,CASSESGANYGYTF
.,TRBV27,.,TRBJ2-7,TGTGCCAGCAGTTTGCGCCGGGACTTAAACTACGAGCAGTACTTC,CASSLRRDLNYEQYF
.,TRBV29-1,TRBD1,TRBJ2-3,TGCAGCGTTGAAGGACAGGGTGTAGTAGATACGCAGTATTTT,CSVEGQGVVDTQYF
.,TRBV21-1,.,TRBJ1-5,TGTGCCAGCAGCAAGGAAATGGCAGGGAGGGCCAATCAGCCCCAGCATTTT,CASSKEMAGRANQPQHF
.,TRBV11-2,TRBD2,TRBJ2-3,TGTGCCAGCAGCTTAAGAGGAGCGGGGGCTGCCCCGCAGTATTTT,CASSLRGAGAAPQYF
.,TRBV6-1,.,TRBJ1-2,TGTGCCAGCAGTGAACATACCGACGGGGTAGGGGGCTACACCTTC,CASSEHTDGVGGYTF
.,TRBV19,TRBD1,TRBJ2-7,TGTGCCAGTATGAAGGACAGGGAGATCTACGAGCAGTACTTC,CASMKDREIYEQYF
.,TRBV6-5,.,TRBJ2-2,TGTGCCAGCAGTAACAGGAACACCGGGGAGCTGTTTTTT,CASSNRNTGELFF
.,TRBV2,TRBD2,TRBJ2-5,TGTGCCAGCAGTGTGGAGGCTAGCGGGGGCCGGGATCGAGAGACCCAGTACTTC,CASSVEASGGRDRETQYF
.,TRBV19,TRBD2,TRBJ2-1,TGTGCCAGTAGTTTGGGACTAGCGGGGACCTATGAGCAGTTCTTC,CASSLGLAGTYEQFF
.,TRBV11-2,TRBD1,TRBJ1-1,TGTGCCAGCAGCTTTCTGGGACAGGGTAACACTGAAGCTTTCTTT,CASSFLGQGNTEAFF
.,TRBV11-2,.,TRBJ2-7,TGTGCCAGCAGCTTAGATCCCTCCGGAGAGGAGCAGTACTTC,CASSLDPSGEEQYF
.,TRBV5-1,TRBD1,TRBJ1-5,TGCGCCAGCAGCTTGGATGCAGGGGGCGGCAATCAGCCCCAGCATTTT,CASSLDAGGGNQPQHF
.,TRBV5-5,.,TRBJ2-7,TGTGCCAGCAGCTTGTGGCAAACCCTTCTCTTTAACGAGCAGTACTTC,CASSLWQTLLFNEQYF
.,TRBV29-1,TRBD1,TRBJ2-7,TGCAGCGTGGCCTTGACAGGGGCCTACGAGCAGTACTTC,CSVALTGAYEQYF
once,TRBV4-1,.,TRBJ1-5,TGCGCCAGCAGCCAGAACAGGGGCAATCAGCCCCAGCATTTT,CASSQNRGNQPQHF
.,TRBV4-3,.,TRBJ2-7,TGCGCCAGCAGCCAAGCGCTTCTAGAGGCGGGCCTCTCCTACGAGCAGTACTTC,CASSQALLEAGLSYEQYF
few,TRBV19,.,TRBJ1-5,TGTGCCAGTAGTATAGGGGGACATAGGAATCAGCCCCAGCATTTT,CASSIGGHRNQPQHF
.,TRBV10-3,.,TRBJ1-2,TGTGCCATCAGTGCGGAACAGGAGTTCTATGGCTACACCTTC,CAISAEQEFYGYTF